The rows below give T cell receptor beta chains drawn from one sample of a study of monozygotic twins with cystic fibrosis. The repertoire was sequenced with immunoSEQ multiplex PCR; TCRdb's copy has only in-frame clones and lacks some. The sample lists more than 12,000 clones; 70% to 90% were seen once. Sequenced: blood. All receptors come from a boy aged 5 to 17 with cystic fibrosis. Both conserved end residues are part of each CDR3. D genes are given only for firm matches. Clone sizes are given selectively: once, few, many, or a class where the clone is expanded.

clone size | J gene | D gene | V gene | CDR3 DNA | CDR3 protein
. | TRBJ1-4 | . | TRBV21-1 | TGTGCCAGCAGCAAGCCGCTAAGAGGGACAGAGATTTATGGAGAAAAACTGTTTTTT | CASSKPLRGTEIYGEKLFF
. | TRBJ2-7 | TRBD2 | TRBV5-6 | TGTGCCAGCAGCTCCCCGAGTGGGGGGGGGACCTCCTACGAGCAGTACTTC | CASSSPSGGGTSYEQYF
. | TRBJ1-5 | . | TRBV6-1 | TGTGCCAGCAACAGGCGCTCCGGTGCAGATCAGCCCCAGCATTTT | CASNRRSGADQPQHF
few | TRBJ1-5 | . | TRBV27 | TGTGCCAGCAGTATCCAGGGTGGACAGCCCCAGCATTTT | CASSIQGGQPQHF
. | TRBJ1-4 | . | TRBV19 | TGTGCCAGTAGTATCTTGGACCAATCTCGAGAAAAACTGTTTTTT | CASSILDQSREKLFF
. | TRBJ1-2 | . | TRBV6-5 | TGTGCCAGCAGTTACGGGGGGCAAAGCTATGGCTACACCTTC | CASSYGGQSYGYTF
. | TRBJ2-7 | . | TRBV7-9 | TGTGCCAGCAGCTCAACAACTTTGGTCCACGAGCAGTACTTC | CASSSTTLVHEQYF
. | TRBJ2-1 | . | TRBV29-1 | TGCAGCGTTGGGCGTGGGGGACATTACAATGAGCAGTTCTTC | CSVGRGGHYNEQFF
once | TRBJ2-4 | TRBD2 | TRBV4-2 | TGTGCCAGCAGCCAGGGGGGACTAGCGGCGAAAAACATTCAGTACTTC | CASSQGGLAAKNIQYF
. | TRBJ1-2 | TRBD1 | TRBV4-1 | TGCGCCAGCAGCCAAGACAGGGGGCACGGCTACACCTTC | CASSQDRGHGYTF
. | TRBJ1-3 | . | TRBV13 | TGTGCCAGCAGCTTATATCAGGGTGGAAACACCATATATTTT | CASSLYQGGNTIYF
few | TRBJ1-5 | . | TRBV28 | TGTGCCAGCAGTTTGAGGGGGGTGGATCAGCCCCAGCATTTT | CASSLRGVDQPQHF
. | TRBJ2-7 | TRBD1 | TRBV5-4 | TGTGCCAGCACCCTTCCAGGGGGCGAGCAGTACTTC | CASTLPGGEQYF
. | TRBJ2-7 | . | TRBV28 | TGTGCCAGCAGACCCCAGGGAATCTCCTACGAGCAGTACTTC | CASRPQGISYEQYF
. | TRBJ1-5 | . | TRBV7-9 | TGTGCCAGCAGCTCCCTCGGGGACCGTAATCAGCCCCAGCATTTT | CASSSLGDRNQPQHF
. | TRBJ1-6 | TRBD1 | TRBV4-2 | TGTGCCAGCAGCCAACCGGGGGACAGGGGCGATTCACCCCTCCACTTT | CASSQPGDRGDSPLHF
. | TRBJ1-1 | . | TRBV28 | TGTGCCAGCAGCCCAGACCCAGGCCCGAACACTGAAGCTTTCTTT | CASSPDPGPNTEAFF
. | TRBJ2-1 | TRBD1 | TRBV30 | TGTGCCTGGAATAAGGGGGCCGATGAGCAGTTCTTC | CAWNKGADEQFF
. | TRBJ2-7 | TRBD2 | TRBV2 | TGTGCCAGCACTGAGGCTAGCGGGGCTCCCTACGAGCAGTACTTC | CASTEASGAPYEQYF
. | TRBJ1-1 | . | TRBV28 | TGTGCCAGCTACGCCGCAGGGGAGGGTGTGAACACTGAAGCTTTCTTT | CASYAAGEGVNTEAFF
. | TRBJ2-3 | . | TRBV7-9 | TGTGCCAGCAGCTTAGGATTCGGCAGGCAGGCAGATACGCAGTATTTT | CASSLGFGRQADTQYF
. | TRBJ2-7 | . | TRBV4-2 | TGTGCCAGCAGCCAAGATCTCGGATACTACGAGCAGTACTTC | CASSQDLGYYEQYF
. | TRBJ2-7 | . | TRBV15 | TGTGCCACCAGCAGAGGACAAGTCTACGAGCAGTACTTC | CATSRGQVYEQYF
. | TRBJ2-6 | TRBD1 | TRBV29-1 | TGCAGCGGACAGGGGCCCTGCCAGTCTGGGGCCAACGTCCTGACTTTC | CSGQGPCQSGANVLTF
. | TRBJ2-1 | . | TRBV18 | TGTGCCAGCTCACCTCCTAGTGACGGTGAGCAGTTCTTC | CASSPPSDGEQFF
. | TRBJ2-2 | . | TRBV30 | TGTGCCTGGCTTAAATCCTTTTCCGGGGAGCTGTTTTTT | CAWLKSFSGELFF
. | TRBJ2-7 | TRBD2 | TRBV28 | TGTGCCAGCAGTGTCTACGTTGGGACTAGCGGGACCTTGTACGAGCAGTACTTC | CASSVYVGTSGTLYEQYF
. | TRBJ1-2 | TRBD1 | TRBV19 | TGTGCCAGTAGTATATTCCGGACAGGGTCTACACCGGGGGGCTACACCTTC | CASSIFRTGSTPGGYTF
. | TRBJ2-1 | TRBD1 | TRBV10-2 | TGCGCCAGCAGGACAGGGGAATACAATGAGCAGTTCTTC | CASRTGEYNEQFF
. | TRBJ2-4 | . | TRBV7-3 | TGTGCCAGCAGCTTAACGGCCCTCGACATTCAGTACTTC | CASSLTALDIQYF
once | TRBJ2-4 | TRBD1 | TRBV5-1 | TGCGCCAGCAGCACGACAGGGGGATGGGGCAAAAACATTCAGTACTTC | CASSTTGGWGKNIQYF
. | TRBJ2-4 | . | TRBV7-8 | TGTGCCAGCAGCTTAGCGCGGATCGGTAGGGCCAAAAACATTCAGTACTTC | CASSLARIGRAKNIQYF
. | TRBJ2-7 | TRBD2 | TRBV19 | TGTGCCAGTAGTATCGGCGGGGGGATATCCTACGAGCAGTACTTC | CASSIGGGISYEQYF
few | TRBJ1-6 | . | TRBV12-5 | TGTGCTAGTGGGCTCGACAGTCATAATTCACCCCTCCACTTT | CASGLDSHNSPLHF
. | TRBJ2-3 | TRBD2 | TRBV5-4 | TGTGCCAGCAGCCCTAGCGGGGGGGCAGATACGCAGTATTTT | CASSPSGGADTQYF
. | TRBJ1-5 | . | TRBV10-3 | TGTGCCATCAGCGAGGGTAGAAATCAGCCCCAGCATTTT | CAISEGRNQPQHF
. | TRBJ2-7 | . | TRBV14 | TGTGCCAGCAGCCAGGTCTGGGACGAGCAGTACTTC | CASSQVWDEQYF
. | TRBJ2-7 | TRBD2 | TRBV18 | TGTGCCAGCTCACCTGCTTCGCGGGGGTCGTACGAGCAGTACTTC | CASSPASRGSYEQYF
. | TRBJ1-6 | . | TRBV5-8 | TGTGCCAGCAGCTGGACCACCCATCCGAGGGCCTATAATTCACCCCTCCACTTT | CASSWTTHPRAYNSPLHF
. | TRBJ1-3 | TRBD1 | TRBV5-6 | TGTGCCAGCAGCTTTGGTACCGGGACAGGGACTGGAAACACCATATATTTT | CASSFGTGTGTGNTIYF